Below, 20 T cell receptor beta chains from the same sample are listed, as sequenced in a study of cytomegalovirus exposure and HLA in healthy donors. The data were produced by immunoSEQ multiplex PCR, yet TCRdb's version contains in-frame clones alone and is incomplete. The table lists about 73,000 clones, roughly 89% of them singletons, with about 4.1% in the top ten. Material for sequencing was PBMCs. The receptors here all came from a woman between 18 and 29 years old in good health and CMV-seropositive.

CDR3 loop: CASSGGTGYQPQHF. For the CDR3, the DNA is TGTGCCAGCAGCGGCGGGACAGGGTATCAGCCCCAGCATTTT. The V call is TRBV6-6, the J call TRBJ1-5, with 9 bases aligning to TRBD1. There are 14 residues in the CDR3. The junction had 5 bases not matched to a gene; V was cut back by 6 bases and J by 5 bases. The V gene's germline CDR1 is MNHNY and CDR2 SVGAGI (reference sequence).

CDR3 protein: CASSDSKQINQPQHF. Here the CDR3 DNA reads TGTGCCAGCAGTGACTCGAAACAGATCAATCAGCCCCAGCATTTT. The chain is built from TRBV6-4 and TRBJ1-5; D ambiguous. Trimming took 0 bases from V and 3 from J, leaving 9 bases between them. Germline lookup yields CDR1 MRHNA and CDR2 SNTAGT. The CDR3 extends over 15 amino acids.

The table lists this clone with a count of one. V usage is TRBV28 and J usage is TRBJ2-6; 7 nucleotides line up with TRBD1. Germline CDR1 MDHEN, CDR2 SYDVKM. The CDR3 runs to 15 residues. V was clipped by 5 bases and J by 4 bases; unmatched bases: 5. The CDR3 coding sequence is TGTGCCAGCAGTCCGACAGGGTTGGGGGCCAACGTCCTGACTTTC. Translated, it gives CASSPTGLGANVLTF.

The rearrangement links TRBV27 to TRBJ2-1; 7 nucleotides align to TRBD1. Germline lookup yields CDR1 MNHEY and CDR2 SMNVEV (reference sequence). This CDR3 has 16 residues. V trimming: 4 bases; J trimming: 3 bases; junction bases outside the gene matches: 9. CDR3 sequence reads: CASSSSTGSFYNEQFF. CDR3 coding DNA: TGTGCCAGCAGTTCCTCGACAGGGAGCTTCTACAATGAGCAGTTCTTC.

The chain couples TRBV28 to TRBJ2-1; the match to TRBD1 covers 8 bases. Germline V gives CDR1 MDHEN, CDR2 SYDVKM. V dropped 4 bases and J dropped 2; count of bases not matched to a gene: 4. The CDR3 extends over 15 amino acids. Here the CDR3 reads CASSSATGAYNEQFF. For the CDR3, the DNA is TGTGCCAGCAGTTCGGCGACAGGGGCCTACAATGAGCAGTTCTTC. Full variable domain (missing parts from reference TRBV28 and TRBJ2-1): DVKVTQSSRYLVKRTGEKVFLECVQDMDHENMFWYRQDPGLGLRLIYFSYDVKMKEKGDIPEGYSVSREKKERFSLILESASTNQTSMYLCASSSATGAYNEQFFGPGTRLTVL.

The J gene is TRBJ2-7, the V gene TRBV28, with 8 bases fitting TRBD1. V lost 6 bases, J lost 3 bases, and 13 bases stayed unmatched. Germline V gene data show CDR1 as MDHEN and CDR2 as SYDVKM. The CDR3 runs to 16 residues. CDR3 sequence: CASSLGAGGGYYEQYF. For the CDR3, the DNA is TGTGCCAGCAGCTTGGGGGCAGGGGGCGGATACTACGAGCAGTACTTC.

This clone occurred once. V gene TRBV5-4 combines with J gene TRBJ2-2, with 7 positions matching TRBD2. Germline trimming cut 4 bases from V and 1 base from J; bases unmatched to any gene: 1. CDR3 length equals 14 residues. Germline CDR1 reads SGHNT; CDR2 reads YYREEE (reference sequence). As DNA, the CDR3 is TGTGCCAGCAGCCGCGGGGGGAACACCGGGGAGCTGTTTTTT. Protein sequence: CASSRGGNTGELFF.

The chain uses TRBV6-4 and TRBJ1-5; D is undetermined. The CDR3 covers 17 residues. CDR1 is MRHNA, CDR2 SNTAGT, per germline. Trimming removed 7 bases at V and 4 bases at J, with 23 bases between. The CDR3 here is CASTSRSKGEGNQPQHF. As DNA, the CDR3 is TGTGCCAGCACCAGTAGATCTAAGGGCGAGGGTAATCAGCCCCAGCATTTT.

This chain joins TRBV2 and TRBJ2-5, with D hard to call. V gave up 0 bases and J gave up 0 bases, with 8 bases separating them. Germline V gives CDR1 SNHLY, CDR2 FYNNEI. The CDR3 totals 15 residues. DNA for the CDR3: TGTGCCAGCAGTGAAGCTATAGAGTACCAAGAGACCCAGTACTTC. Amino acid sequence: CASSEAIEYQETQYF.

The rearrangement uses TRBV6-5 and TRBJ2-1; no firm D call. CDR1 and CDR2 (germline): MNHEY, SVGAGI. With 0 bases removed from V and 5 bases from J, the gap between germline ends came to 11 bases. This CDR3 has 15 amino acids. DNA for the CDR3: TGTGCCAGCAGTTACTCACCTGCAGGTAACAATGAGCAGTTCTTC. Amino acids: CASSYSPAGNNEQFF.

The CDR3 is CASSDLGGQPQHF. The CDR3 DNA is TGTGCCAGCAGTGATTTGGGGGGTCAGCCCCAGCATTTT. The rearrangement uses TRBV2 and TRBJ1-5, with a possible D match to TRBD1 (5 bases). The V end lost 3 bases, the J end lost 6 bases, and 9 bases lay between the germline ends. The CDR3 extends over 13 amino acids. Germline lookup yields CDR1 SNHLY and CDR2 FYNNEI.

This chain links TRBV6-1 with TRBJ1-2; TRBD1 matches 8 bases. The CDR3 totals 15 residues. Germline values: CDR1 MNHNS, CDR2 SASEGT. Trimming at V came to 10 bases and at J to 3 bases, leaving 13 bases not matched to a gene. The CDR3 nucleotides read TGTGCCACCCAAAAAATAATACAGGGGGACTATGGCTACACCTTC. It yields the protein CATQKIIQGDYGYTF.

This clone was seen more than once but under ten times. CDR3 protein: CASSFTSGRAAETQYF. Written as DNA, the CDR3 is TGTGCCAGCTCATTTACTAGCGGGAGGGCGGCAGAGACCCAGTACTTC. The chain links TRBV18 to TRBJ2-5, with 13 bases aligning to TRBD2. The V segment lost 5 bases and the J segment 4 bases; nucleotides outside the gene matches: 7. This CDR3 comprises 16 residues. Germline-derived CDR1 and CDR2 are KGHSH and LQKENI.

This chain joins TRBV30 and TRBJ2-1; D is possibly TRBD1 (5 bases). The CDR3 runs to 12 residues. The germline V and J ends were trimmed by 3 bases and 5 bases, with 8 bases remaining between them. Germline V gives CDR1 GTSNPN, CDR2 SVGIG (reference sequence). This CDR3 reads CAWRGPNNEQFF. CDR3 nucleotides: TGTGCCTGGAGGGGGCCCAACAATGAGCAGTTCTTC.

J is TRBJ2-7 and V is TRBV27; 7 bases map to TRBD1. This CDR3 is built from 13 residues. Germline V gene sequence: CDR1 MNHEY, CDR2 SMNVEV (reference sequence). Trimming took 7 bases from V and 6 from J; bases not matched to a gene: 9. CDR3 sequence (DNA): TGTGCCAGCACCACGACAGGGAAGGTCGAGCAGTACTTC. This sequence encodes CASTTTGKVEQYF.

The chain couples TRBV13 to TRBJ2-6, with D perhaps TRBD1 (5 bases). The ends were cut back, 1 base at V and 0 bases at J, with 16 bases in the middle. The length of the CDR3 is 19 residues. The germline V gene has CDR1 PRHDT and CDR2 FYEKMQ (reference sequence). CDR3 in amino acids: CASSLEGNGPSSGANVLTF. CDR3 sequence (DNA): TGTGCCAGCAGCTTAGAGGGGAACGGTCCGAGCTCTGGGGCCAACGTCCTGACTTTC.

J is TRBJ2-1 and V is TRBV27; 7 bases are a match to TRBD1. CDR1 and CDR2 (germline): MNHEY, SMNVEV (reference sequence). The CDR3 covers 15 residues. V dropped 6 bases and J dropped 4; count of bases not matched to a gene: 9. CDR3 amino acids: CASRLQGSLYNEQFF. The CDR3 coding sequence is TGTGCCAGCAGGTTACAGGGGTCCCTTTACAATGAGCAGTTCTTC.

The rearrangement joins TRBV6-6 to TRBJ2-1; D may be TRBD2 (6 bases). Looked up from germline, CDR1 is MNHNY and CDR2 is SVGAGI (reference sequence). The CDR3 is 15 residues long. V was cut by 6 bases and J by 4 bases, with 16 bases left in between. The CDR3 DNA reads as TGTGCCAGCAGCCCCCCCGGGACTGCTTACAATGAGCAGTTCTTC. Amino acids: CASSPPGTAYNEQFF.

This clone was counted only a few times. The chain uses TRBV2 and TRBJ1-1, with D possibly TRBD1 on 5 matching bases. Germline CDR1 and CDR2: SNHLY and FYNNEI. Trimming shortened V by 7 bases and J by 7 bases, and 13 bases separated the two germline ends. The length of the CDR3 is 12 residues. The CDR3 reads CASTRRTYEAFF. The CDR3 nucleotides read TGTGCCAGCACCAGACGGACATATGAAGCTTTCTTT.

The chain joins TRBV19 to TRBJ2-7; perhaps TRBD2 as D (6 bases). In germline, CDR1 is LNHDA, CDR2 SQIVND (reference sequence). V lost 3 bases and J 5 bases, leaving 17 bases between the germline ends. This CDR3 comprises 15 residues. CDR3 protein: CASSISGTERHEQYF. Written as DNA, the CDR3 is TGTGCCAGTAGTATTTCCGGGACTGAGAGGCACGAGCAGTACTTC.